This is a list of T cell receptor beta chains from one sample in a study of technical replicates of blood from a handful of donors. Repertoires were generated with immunoSEQ multiplex PCR, while TCRdb's copy carries only in-frame clones and drops some. This sample yields some 70,000 clones, of which under 98% are seen a single time; roughly 0.3% belongs to the top ten. Sequenced: T cells isolated from PBMCs. All receptors derive from a human donor in good health. The CDR3 runs from the conserved cysteine through the conserved F or W. D genes are given only for firm matches. Size values are once, few and many counts, or a class for expanded clones, and some rows have none.

V gene: TRBV18
D gene: .
J gene: TRBJ2-5
clone size: .
CDR3 protein: CASSQTQGHETQYF
CDR3 DNA: TGTGCCAGCTCACAAACCCAGGGGCACGAGACCCAGTACTTC

V gene: TRBV4-1
D gene: .
J gene: TRBJ1-1
clone size: few
CDR3 protein: CASSQGGLGGMEAFF
CDR3 DNA: TGCGCCAGCAGCCAAGGGGGACTAGGGGGGATGGAAGCTTTCTTT

V gene: TRBV29-1
D gene: TRBD2
J gene: TRBJ2-5
clone size: .
CDR3 protein: CSVEGGEGIQETQYF
CDR3 DNA: TGCAGCGTTGAAGGGGGGGAGGGGATTCAAGAGACCCAGTACTTC

V gene: TRBV6-5
D gene: TRBD1
J gene: TRBJ1-1
clone size: few
CDR3 protein: CASSHPYDRVTEAFF
CDR3 DNA: TGTGCCAGCAGTCATCCCTATGACAGGGTCACTGAAGCTTTCTTT

V gene: TRBV7-9
D gene: .
J gene: TRBJ2-7
clone size: once
CDR3 protein: CASSDSWANQYF
CDR3 DNA: TGTGCCAGCAGCGATTCTTGGGCAAATCAGTACTTC

V gene: TRBV5-4
D gene: .
J gene: TRBJ1-1
clone size: .
CDR3 protein: CASSPAPGGRNTEAFF
CDR3 DNA: TGTGCCAGCAGCCCGGCCCCGGGCGGGAGGAACACTGAAGCTTTCTTT

V gene: TRBV5-8
D gene: .
J gene: TRBJ2-1
clone size: once
CDR3 protein: CASELGKRNEQFF
CDR3 DNA: TGTGCCAGCGAACTCGGGAAACGCAATGAGCAGTTCTTC

V gene: TRBV7-9
D gene: TRBD1
J gene: TRBJ1-4
clone size: .
CDR3 protein: CASSTGGVEKLFF
CDR3 DNA: TGTGCCAGCAGTACAGGGGGCGTTGAAAAACTGTTTTTT

V gene: TRBV6-1
D gene: TRBD2
J gene: TRBJ2-1
clone size: .
CDR3 protein: CASSEQSGGGNEQFF
CDR3 DNA: TGTGCCAGCAGTGAACAAAGCGGGGGAGGGAATGAGCAGTTCTTC

V gene: TRBV5-4
D gene: TRBD1
J gene: TRBJ2-7
clone size: once
CDR3 protein: CASSLRTGGNYEQYF
CDR3 DNA: TGTGCCAGCAGCTTGAGGACAGGGGGCAACTACGAGCAGTACTTC

V gene: TRBV7-3
D gene: .
J gene: TRBJ2-7
clone size: .
CDR3 protein: CASSGWYEQYF
CDR3 DNA: TGTGCCAGCAGCGGCTGGTACGAGCAGTACTTC

V gene: TRBV28
D gene: .
J gene: TRBJ1-2
clone size: .
CDR3 protein: CASSYLVEGSHGYTF
CDR3 DNA: TGTGCCAGCAGTTACCTGGTCGAGGGATCGCATGGCTACACCTTC

V gene: TRBV7-9
D gene: TRBD1
J gene: TRBJ2-1
clone size: once
CDR3 protein: CASSPGTGAYNEQFF
CDR3 DNA: TGTGCCAGCAGCCCCGGGACAGGGGCTTACAATGAGCAGTTCTTC

V gene: TRBV5-4
D gene: TRBD1
J gene: TRBJ2-2
clone size: once
CDR3 protein: CASSPKTGATGELFF
CDR3 DNA: TGTGCCAGCAGCCCGAAGACAGGGGCCACCGGGGAGCTGTTTTTT

V gene: TRBV7-2
D gene: TRBD1
J gene: TRBJ1-2
clone size: .
CDR3 protein: CASSFGQGLDGYTF
CDR3 DNA: TGTGCCAGCAGCTTTGGACAGGGGCTAGACGGCTACACCTTC

V gene: TRBV7-9
D gene: .
J gene: TRBJ2-4
clone size: .
CDR3 protein: CASSSFQGLGYF
CDR3 DNA: TGTGCCAGCAGCTCGTTTCAGGGGCTTGGGTACTTC

V gene: TRBV19
D gene: .
J gene: TRBJ2-1
clone size: .
CDR3 protein: CASSRGVSRSYNEQFF
CDR3 DNA: TGTGCCAGTAGTAGGGGGGTGTCCCGGTCTTACAATGAGCAGTTCTTC

V gene: TRBV13
D gene: TRBD1
J gene: TRBJ2-2
clone size: .
CDR3 protein: CASSWIISRDRVIHGNTGELFF
CDR3 DNA: TGTGCCAGCAGCTGGATAATCTCTCGGGACAGGGTTATTCACGGGAACACCGGGGAGCTGTTTTTT

V gene: TRBV6-5
D gene: TRBD1
J gene: TRBJ1-2
clone size: .
CDR3 protein: CASSYSGTDYGYTF
CDR3 DNA: TGTGCCAGCAGTTATTCCGGGACAGATTATGGCTACACCTTC

V gene: TRBV30
D gene: .
J gene: TRBJ1-1
clone size: .
CDR3 protein: CAWSSRVTEAFF
CDR3 DNA: TGTGCCTGGAGTAGCAGGGTCACTGAAGCTTTCTTT

V gene: TRBV19
D gene: TRBD1
J gene: TRBJ2-7
clone size: .
CDR3 protein: CASSISGTGSYEQYF
CDR3 DNA: TGTGCCAGTAGTATATCCGGGACAGGGTCCTACGAGCAGTACTTC

V gene: TRBV29-1
D gene: TRBD1
J gene: TRBJ2-7
clone size: .
CDR3 protein: CSVEDRVYEQYF
CDR3 DNA: TGCAGCGTTGAGGACAGGGTCTACGAGCAGTACTTC

V gene: TRBV5-1
D gene: .
J gene: TRBJ2-7
clone size: .
CDR3 protein: CASSLEAGPVSYEQYF
CDR3 DNA: TGCGCCAGCAGCTTGGAAGCAGGGCCGGTGTCCTACGAGCAGTACTTC

V gene: TRBV9
D gene: .
J gene: TRBJ2-3
clone size: .
CDR3 protein: CASSVREGGTDTQYF
CDR3 DNA: TGTGCCAGCAGCGTTCGGGAAGGCGGCACAGATACGCAGTATTTT

V gene: TRBV25-1
D gene: TRBD1
J gene: TRBJ2-2
clone size: .
CDR3 protein: CASSIPGQGASGELFF
CDR3 DNA: TGTGCCAGCAGTATCCCGGGACAGGGGGCATCCGGGGAGCTGTTTTTT

V gene: TRBV6-5
D gene: .
J gene: TRBJ2-1
clone size: .
CDR3 protein: CASSYNLNEQFF
CDR3 DNA: TGTGCCAGCAGTTACAATCTCAATGAGCAGTTCTTC

V gene: TRBV30
D gene: TRBD1
J gene: TRBJ1-1
clone size: once
CDR3 protein: CAWEGQGNTEAFF
CDR3 DNA: TGTGCCTGGGAAGGACAGGGGAACACTGAAGCTTTCTTT

V gene: TRBV6-5
D gene: .
J gene: TRBJ2-7
clone size: .
CDR3 protein: CASSRGYEQYF
CDR3 DNA: TGTGCCAGCAGTCGCGGTTACGAGCAGTACTTC

V gene: TRBV2
D gene: .
J gene: TRBJ2-7
clone size: .
CDR3 protein: CASTAGWNYEQYF
CDR3 DNA: TGTGCCAGCACCGCAGGGTGGAACTACGAGCAGTACTTC

V gene: TRBV5-1
D gene: TRBD2
J gene: TRBJ2-2
clone size: .
CDR3 protein: CASSFYGTSGSLNTGELFF
CDR3 DNA: TGCGCCAGCAGCTTTTACGGGACTAGCGGGAGCCTGAACACCGGGGAGCTGTTTTTT

V gene: TRBV18
D gene: .
J gene: TRBJ2-7
clone size: once
CDR3 protein: CASSPYRSYEQYF
CDR3 DNA: TGTGCCAGCTCACCATACAGGTCCTACGAGCAGTACTTC

V gene: TRBV5-1
D gene: .
J gene: TRBJ2-5
clone size: .
CDR3 protein: CASSLDRDTSQETQYF
CDR3 DNA: TGCGCCAGCAGCTTGGACCGGGATACTTCCCAAGAGACCCAGTACTTC

V gene: TRBV27
D gene: .
J gene: TRBJ1-2
clone size: .
CDR3 protein: CASSPREGIRYGYTF
CDR3 DNA: TGTGCCAGCAGTCCCCGGGAGGGAATTAGGTATGGCTACACCTTC

V gene: TRBV7-2
D gene: TRBD1
J gene: TRBJ1-2
clone size: .
CDR3 protein: CASSLALGQGSDYGYTF
CDR3 DNA: TGTGCCAGCAGCTTAGCCCTCGGACAGGGTAGCGACTATGGCTACACCTTC

V gene: TRBV19
D gene: .
J gene: TRBJ1-1
clone size: .
CDR3 protein: CASSTFGAEAFF
CDR3 DNA: TGTGCCAGTAGTACCTTCGGGGCTGAAGCTTTCTTT

V gene: TRBV10-3
D gene: TRBD2
J gene: TRBJ2-7
clone size: .
CDR3 protein: CAISVTSGIGEQYF
CDR3 DNA: TGTGCCATCAGTGTGACTAGCGGGATAGGCGAGCAGTACTTC

V gene: TRBV7-3
D gene: .
J gene: TRBJ1-2
clone size: .
CDR3 protein: CASSLRQNYGYTF
CDR3 DNA: TGTGCCAGCAGCTTAAGGCAGAACTATGGCTACACCTTC

V gene: TRBV6-4
D gene: .
J gene: TRBJ1-5
clone size: .
CDR3 protein: CASSESGSQWPQHF
CDR3 DNA: TGTGCCAGCAGTGAAAGCGGCTCCCAGTGGCCCCAGCATTTT

V gene: TRBV18
D gene: TRBD1
J gene: TRBJ1-5
clone size: .
CDR3 protein: CASSVNRGRLPQPQHF
CDR3 DNA: TGTGCCAGCTCAGTGAACAGGGGGCGCCTCCCTCAGCCCCAGCATTTT

V gene: TRBV6-5
D gene: .
J gene: TRBJ1-3
clone size: .
CDR3 protein: CASSRSGLSGNTIYF
CDR3 DNA: TGTGCCAGCAGTCGCTCGGGACTCTCTGGAAACACCATATATTTT

V gene: TRBV28
D gene: .
J gene: TRBJ1-3
clone size: once
CDR3 protein: CASSGGSASNTIYF
CDR3 DNA: TGTGCCAGCAGCGGAGGCAGTGCGTCAAACACCATATATTTT

V gene: TRBV19
D gene: TRBD2
J gene: TRBJ2-1
clone size: once
CDR3 protein: CASSISSGAYNEQFF
CDR3 DNA: TGTGCCAGTAGTATCTCTAGCGGGGCTTACAATGAGCAGTTCTTC

V gene: TRBV2
D gene: .
J gene: TRBJ1-4
clone size: .
CDR3 protein: CASRRGGLEKLFF
CDR3 DNA: TGTGCCAGCAGAAGAGGGGGTCTTGAAAAACTGTTTTTT

V gene: TRBV2
D gene: TRBD1
J gene: TRBJ2-7
clone size: .
CDR3 protein: CASSVPGTGVDEQYF
CDR3 DNA: TGTGCCAGCAGTGTTCCCGGGACAGGGGTAGACGAGCAGTACTTC

V gene: TRBV6-5
D gene: .
J gene: TRBJ1-2
clone size: .
CDR3 protein: CASSRQGNYGYTF
CDR3 DNA: TGTGCCAGCAGCCGGCAGGGGAATTATGGCTACACCTTC

V gene: TRBV20-1
D gene: .
J gene: TRBJ2-3
clone size: .
CDR3 protein: CSASPDTQYF
CDR3 DNA: TGCAGTGCTAGTCCGGATACGCAGTATTTT

V gene: TRBV6-5
D gene: TRBD1
J gene: TRBJ2-2
clone size: .
CDR3 protein: CASRPGQGRHGELFF
CDR3 DNA: TGTGCCAGCAGACCGGGACAGGGCCGCCACGGGGAGCTGTTTTTT

V gene: TRBV30
D gene: TRBD2
J gene: TRBJ2-5
clone size: once
CDR3 protein: CAWSKSGSEGETQYF
CDR3 DNA: TGTGCCTGGAGTAAAAGCGGGAGTGAAGGAGAGACCCAGTACTTC

V gene: TRBV19
D gene: .
J gene: TRBJ2-5
clone size: .
CDR3 protein: CASTGLGAVGETQYF
CDR3 DNA: TGTGCCAGTACTGGGTTGGGAGCCGTTGGAGAGACCCAGTACTTC